Listed here are 13 T cell receptor beta chains from one sample, sequenced in a study of graft-versus-host responses after intestinal transplantation. Profiled with immunoSEQ multiplex PCR; TCRdb holds only in-frame clones, not every one. Of about 120,000 clones in the sample, just under 95% were seen once. For these receptors, no antigen is known. This specimen consisted of unstimulated CD4+ T cells sorted from spleen or lymph node cells, obtained before intestinal transplant. Receptors originate from a human donor who received an intestinal transplant.

The rearrangement links TRBV9 to TRBJ2-3; D is perhaps TRBD1 (5 bases). The germline V gene has CDR1 SGDLS and CDR2 YYNGEE. Trimming cost V 0 bases and J 3 bases, with 11 bases left between them. CDR3 size: 15 residues. CDR3 protein: CASSVEGAATDTQYF. DNA for the CDR3: TGTGCCAGCAGCGTAGAAGGGGCGGCAACAGATACGCAGTATTTT.

The V call is TRBV6-1, the J call TRBJ2-7; perhaps TRBD2 as D (5 bases). The CDR3 loop spans 13 amino acids. The germline V gene has CDR1 MNHNS and CDR2 SASEGT. Trimming took 3 bases from V and 6 from J, leaving 12 bases between them. The CDR3 region is CASSDSRLAEQYF. DNA of the CDR3: TGTGCCAGCAGTGATTCCAGGCTAGCCGAGCAGTACTTC.

This clone turned up a few times. The chain has TRBV28 and TRBJ2-7; 14 bases align to TRBD2. Germline trimming cut 6 bases from V and 3 bases from J; bases unmatched to any gene: 22. The CDR3 runs to 21 residues. The germline V gene encodes CDR1 MDHEN and CDR2 SYDVKM. CDR3 loop: CASSRLWLGVLGTSGSYEQYF. CDR3 coding DNA: TGTGCCAGCAGCCGACTTTGGCTGGGGGTCCTCGGGACTAGCGGGAGCTACGAGCAGTACTTC.

The CDR3 region is CASYRGRAEAFF. The CDR3 DNA is TGTGCCAGCTACAGGGGGAGGGCTGAAGCTTTCTTT. The rearrangement links TRBV6-5 to TRBJ1-1, with 8 bases fitting TRBD1. Germline V lookup: CDR1 MNHEY, CDR2 SVGAGI. CDR3 length equals 12 residues. J lost 6 bases, V lost 8 bases, and 5 bases had no gene match.

The chain uses TRBV5-1 and TRBJ2-5; D perhaps matches TRBD1 (6 bases). Germline-derived CDR1 and CDR2 are SGHRS and YFSETQ. CDR3 length equals 13 residues. V lost 4 bases, J lost 5 bases, and 12 bases lay in between. The CDR3 nucleotides read TGCGCCAGCAGCGTACAGGGTCAGGAGACCCAGTACTTC. This codes for CASSVQGQETQYF.

This chain links TRBV30 with TRBJ2-5, with no clear D. The ends were cut back, 2 bases at V and 1 base at J, with 8 bases in the middle. The CDR3 is made up of 13 amino acids. Per the germline V gene, CDR1 is GTSNPN and CDR2 is SVGIG (reference sequence). The CDR3 here is CAWSLTFQETQYF. The CDR3 nucleotides read TGTGCCTGGAGTCTGACTTTCCAAGAGACCCAGTACTTC.

The rearrangement joins TRBV7-9 to TRBJ2-3; D is tentatively TRBD1 or TRBD2 (5 bases each). The CDR3 covers 15 residues. V dropped 6 bases and J dropped 6 bases, with 19 bases sitting between them. Germline V gene data show CDR1 as SEHNR and CDR2 as FQNEAQ (reference sequence). The CDR3 sequence: CASRPPEGWDDTQYF. As DNA, the CDR3 is TGTGCCAGCAGGCCTCCCGAAGGGTGGGACGATACGCAGTATTTT.

The chain's CDR3 is CASSFARDRNTEAFF. The CDR3 DNA is TGTGCCAGCTCCTTCGCACGGGATCGTAACACTGAAGCTTTCTTT. The chain links TRBV18 to TRBJ1-1, with D unresolved. V lost 6 bases and J lost 2, with 16 bases in between. Per the germline V gene, CDR1 is KGHSH and CDR2 is LQKENI. The CDR3 length is 15 residues.

The chain uses TRBV5-1 and TRBJ2-3; weak D call: TRBD2 (5 bases). V gave up 1 base and J gave up 10 bases, with 13 bases separating them. This CDR3 contains 13 residues. The germline gives CDR1 SGHRS, CDR2 YFSETQ. CDR3 protein: CASSLTAGDPQYF. In nucleotides, the CDR3 is TGCGCCAGCAGCTTGACGGCCGGGGATCCGCAGTATTTT. Full variable domain (remainder filled in from reference TRBV5-1 and TRBJ2-3): KAGVTQTPRYLIKTRGQQVTLSCSPISGHRSVSWYQQTPGQGLQFLFEYFSETQRNKGNFPGRFSGRQFSNSRSEMNVSTLELGDSALYLCASSLTAGDPQYFGPGTRLTVL.

The V and J genes are TRBV7-2 and TRBJ2-1; 7 nucleotides line up with TRBD1. Germline V gene lookup returns CDR1 SGHTA and CDR2 FQGNSA. Losses at the gene ends were 5 bases for V and 3 bases for J; bases not matched to a gene: 4. The length of the CDR3 is 14 residues. The CDR3 is CASSETGFYNEQFF. CDR3 nucleotides: TGTGCCAGCAGCGAGACAGGGTTCTACAATGAGCAGTTCTTC.

V is TRBV19 and J is TRBJ1-4; D remains ambiguous. Deletions cut 10 bases from V and 4 bases from J, with 13 bases between. CDR1 is LNHDA and CDR2 is SQIVND in the germline V gene (reference sequence). The CDR3 covers 13 residues. This chain's CDR3 is CATNRRGNEKLFF. As DNA, the CDR3 is TGTGCCACCAACCGACGAGGTAATGAAAAACTGTTTTTT.

The chain links TRBV6-5 to TRBJ2-1; D might be TRBD1 (5 bases). This CDR3 has 15 amino acids. Per the germline V gene, CDR1 is MNHEY and CDR2 is SVGAGI. The ends were cut back, 1 base at V and 5 bases at J, with 12 bases in the middle. The CDR3 DNA is TGTGCCAGCAGTTACTGGGCCAAGGGGAACAATGAGCAGTTCTTC. Its translation: CASSYWAKGNNEQFF.

This chain uses TRBV7-3 with TRBJ2-2, with D possibly being TRBD2 (7 bases). V dropped 4 bases and J dropped 4 bases, with 16 bases sitting between them. The CDR3 length is 16 residues. CDR1 is SGHTA, CDR2 FQGTGA, per germline. For the CDR3, the DNA is TGTGCCAGCAGCTCCCGCGTGGGGGGGCGCACCGGGGAGCTGTTTTTT. It specifies CASSSRVGGRTGELFF.